This TCR beta chain appears in the sequencing data of a study of T cells in Graves' hyperthyroidism and ophthalmopathy. The study's findings and limits: Ophthalmopathy got predicted by the model a median around 6.8 months before its onset. Blood also showed most of the thyroid clonotypes that were expanded above 0.001.

Notes on this clonotype: What it binds is not known.

RNA transcripts provided the source from which TCR beta CDR3 regions were amplified. HTBI primers were used for first-round RT-PCR of the TCR CDR3. Using its own MiXCR run on the multiplex PCR reads, TCRdb lists one record per CDR3 protein. The table records nearly 750,000 distinct CDR3 sequences, around a third of them present only once. V shed 4 bases, J shed 10 bases, and the junction held 10 bases outside the gene matches. The CDR3 is 15 amino acids. From germline, CDR1 is SGHRS and CDR2 YFSETQ. Patients showing uncontrolled infection, other autoimmune disease, pregnancy or lactation were ineligible.

The receptor was derived from a woman aged 40 to 55 with Graves' hyperthyroidism. The chain employs TRBV5-1 and TRBJ1-6; 8 nucleotides line up with TRBD1. The specimen was blood. DNA of the CDR3: TGCGCCAGCAGCGAACAGGGGGTGCGAGAATCACCCCTCCACTTT. Translation gives CASSEQGVRESPLHF.